This T cell receptor (beta chain) was sequenced for a study of blood T cell repertoires in COVID-19. Study information: Whether acute or convalescent, the COVID-19 samples came from the United States, Italy and Spain. Nucleic acid was either cDNA or gDNA, and it came from T cells, B-cell-depleted T cells, or PBMCs.

This clone was recorded at least ten times. The participants were between about 18 and 90 years old and came from fewer than 25 US areas. CDR1 and CDR2 (germline): SEHNR, FQNEAQ (reference sequence). The ends were cut back, 2 bases at V and 1 base at J, with 14 bases in the middle. The CDR3 length is 17 residues. Profiled with immunoSEQ multiplex PCR; TCRdb holds only in-frame clones, not every one. The sample includes fewer than 200,000 clones, under 90% seen only once; the top ten take 7.3%. The clonotype originates from a man between 50 and 59 years old who had recovered from COVID-19. Material: PBMCs or T cells enriched from blood (not recorded which). This rearrangement joins TRBV7-9 to TRBJ2-2, with D tentatively TRBD1 (6 bases). DNA of the CDR3: TGTGCCAGCAGCTTATGGATGGGGGCCAGGAACACCGGGGAGCTGTTTTTT. The encoded protein is CASSLWMGARNTGELFF.